Shown below are 24 T cell receptor beta chains from a single sample sequenced in a study of blood T cell repertoires in COVID-19. The method was immunoSEQ multiplex PCR; TCRdb's version includes in-frame clones alone and lacks a portion of them. This sample has 150,000 to 200,000 clones, with around 84% found just once. The sample taken for sequencing was peripheral blood. Every receptor here comes from a woman aged 70-85 years with COVID-19, enrolled during active disease.

The rearrangement links TRBV20-1 to TRBJ2-2; D is undetermined. CDR1 and CDR2 (germline): DFQATT, SNEGSKA (reference sequence). There are 13 residues in the CDR3. Trimming stripped 3 bases from V and 2 bases from J, with 7 bases between. CDR3 region: CSASSVNTGELFF. CDR3 sequence (DNA): TGCAGTGCTAGTTCCGTAAACACCGGGGAGCTGTTTTTT.

The chain couples TRBV5-6 to TRBJ2-5; D is perhaps TRBD1 (5 bases). CDR1 and CDR2 (germline): SGHDT, YYEEEE. Trimming took off 0 bases at V and 2 bases at J, with 11 bases between the two ends. CDR3 size: 15 residues. CDR3 nucleotides: TGTGCCAGCAGCTTGGTGGCAGGGTATCAAGAGACCCAGTACTTC. Translating gives CASSLVAGYQETQYF.

In regard to this clone: At one of its ends the junction is not consistent with the germline gene, which may arise from a read error. Other DNA sequences of this sample code for an identical CDR3. The rearrangement uses TRBV15 and TRBJ2-6; TRBD2 is a possible D gene (6 bases). Germline V gives CDR1 LNHNV, CDR2 YYDKDF (reference sequence). CDR3 length: 15 residues. The CDR3 DNA follows: TGTGCCACCAGGTGGGGGGACTCTGGAGCCAACGTCCTGACTTTC. This translates into CATRWGDSGANVLTF.

The chain combines TRBV3-1 (or the pseudogene TRBV3-2) with TRBJ1-5, with D uncertain. The CDR3 spans 15 residues. Trimming shortened V by 4 bases and J by 0 bases, and 10 bases separated the two germline ends. Germline CDR1 is LGHDT and CDR2 is YNNKEL (reference sequence). The CDR3 bases are TGTGCCAGCAGCCGAAGGGAGGATAGCAATCAGCCCCAGCATTTT. Translating gives CASSRREDSNQPQHF.

The chain has TRBV2 and TRBJ2-5; no firm D call. This CDR3 is 14 amino acids long. Trimming shortened V by 5 bases and J by 0 bases, and 10 bases separated the two germline ends. The germline gives CDR1 SNHLY, CDR2 FYNNEI. The CDR3 coding sequence is TGTGCCAGCAGTCCTACACGGGACCAAGAGACCCAGTACTTC. Translation gives CASSPTRDQETQYF. Full variable domain (missing parts from reference TRBV2 and TRBJ2-5): EPEVTQTPSHQVTQMGQEVILRCVPISNHLYFYWYRQILGQKVEFLVSFYNNEISEKSEIFDDQFSVERPDGSNFTLKIRSTKLEDSAMYFCASSPTRDQETQYFGPGTRLLVL.

The chain recombines TRBV10-3 with TRBJ2-3; tentatively, D is TRBD1 (5 bases). Trimming pared 2 bases from V and 0 bases from J, leaving 12 bases between. CDR1 and CDR2 (germline): ENHRY, SYGVKD. The CDR3 loop spans 16 amino acids. The CDR3 spells CAISEGHRASTDTQYF. For the CDR3, the DNA is TGTGCCATCAGTGAGGGACATCGTGCTAGCACAGATACGCAGTATTTT.

This sequence joins TRBV5-5 and TRBJ2-2; 9 bases agree with TRBD1. Germline V gene sequence: CDR1 SGHKS, CDR2 YYEKEE (reference sequence). V was clipped by 4 bases and J by 1 base; unmatched bases: 5. This CDR3 comprises 16 residues. This chain's CDR3 is CASSMGQGVNTGELFF. CDR3 in DNA: TGTGCCAGCAGCATGGGACAGGGTGTGAACACCGGGGAGCTGTTTTTT.

This clone showed up just once. The gene calls are TRBV28 and TRBJ1-2; D unclear. From germline, CDR1 is MDHEN and CDR2 SYDVKM. The CDR3 is made up of 15 amino acids. V lost 6 bases and J lost 2, with 16 bases in between. In nucleotides, the CDR3 is TGTGCCAGCAGCTCGAACCCGACGAGGAACTATGGCTACACCTTC. Translated, it gives CASSSNPTRNYGYTF.

This clone appeared once. The chain links TRBV5-1 to TRBJ2-2; a possible D gene is TRBD1 (5 bases). In germline, CDR1 is SGHRS, CDR2 YFSETQ. Trimming took off 3 bases at V and 9 bases at J, with 21 bases between the two ends. The CDR3 sequence is 16 residues long. The CDR3 bases are TGCGCCAGCAGCTCTTACGCAACAGGTGGTAGTCGGGAGCTGTTTTTT. Translation gives CASSSYATGGSRELFF.

The V call is TRBV27, the J call TRBJ2-7; 9 bases agree with TRBD2. The CDR3 spans 15 residues. The trim removed 2 bases at V and 1 base at J, leaving 3 bases unmatched. The germline gives CDR1 MNHEY, CDR2 SMNVEV (reference sequence). CDR3 loop: CASSLVAGESYEQYF. The CDR3 DNA sequence: TGTGCCAGCAGTTTAGTAGCGGGAGAGTCCTACGAGCAGTACTTC.

The chain recombines TRBV6-1 with TRBJ2-5; 10 positions agree with TRBD2. The CDR3 length is 15 residues. CDR1 is MNHNS and CDR2 is SASEGT in the germline V gene. Trimming at V came to 3 bases and at J to 4 bases, leaving 5 bases not matched to a gene. The CDR3, as DNA: TGTGCCAGCAGTGAGGGACTAGCGACCCCAGAGACCCAGTACTTC. This gives the protein CASSEGLATPETQYF.

This chain uses TRBV30 with TRBJ2-3; 7 bases are shared with TRBD1. Germline CDR1 reads GTSNPN; CDR2 reads SVGIG (reference sequence). Unmatched junction bases numbered 7, after V lost 1 base and J lost 3 bases. CDR3 length equals 15 residues. The CDR3 is CAWSGDRVQTDTQYF. The DNA of the CDR3 is TGTGCCTGGAGTGGAGACAGGGTACAAACAGATACGCAGTATTTT.

The rearrangement links TRBV10-2 to TRBJ1-2; D uncertain. The CDR3 runs 12 residues. V was pared by 2 bases and J by 6 bases, with 7 bases between. Germline CDR1 reads WSHSY; CDR2 reads SAAADI. In nucleotides, the CDR3 is TGCGCCAGCAGTGAGGCACAGAATGGCTACACCTTC. This codes for CASSEAQNGYTF.

The V and J genes are TRBV28 and TRBJ1-1; D might be TRBD1 (6 bases). V gave up 5 bases and J gave up 4 bases, with 17 bases separating them. Germline-derived CDR1 and CDR2 are MDHEN and SYDVKM. The CDR3 has 15 amino acids. The CDR3 nucleotides read TGTGCCAGCAGTCTACCACAGGGTAGGGCCACTGAAGCTTTCTTT. It codes for CASSLPQGRATEAFF.

This chain connects TRBV29-1 to TRBJ2-5; D unclear. Germline V gene sequence: CDR1 SQVTM, CDR2 ANQGSEA. The CDR3 covers 13 residues. V gave up 4 bases and J gave up 5 bases, with 14 bases separating them. The CDR3 spells CSVGSRVLETQYF. In DNA form, the CDR3 reads TGCAGCGTTGGGTCTCGAGTTTTGGAGACCCAGTACTTC.

This chain links TRBV5-1 with TRBJ2-6; 8 positions match TRBD2. Trimming removed 5 bases from V and 0 bases from J; junction bases left unmatched: 7. CDR3 length: 17 residues. CDR1 SGHRS and CDR2 YFSETQ come from the germline V gene. CDR3 amino acids: CASSAAGGSSGANVLTF. The CDR3 DNA reads as TGCGCCAGCAGTGCTGCGGGGGGAAGCTCTGGGGCCAACGTCCTGACTTTC.

This chain joins TRBV29-1 and TRBJ1-2, with D uncertain. V was shortened by 5 bases and J by 5 bases, with 12 bases between the two germline ends. The CDR3 covers 12 residues. Per germline, CDR1 SQVTM and CDR2 ANQGSEA. This CDR3 reads CSVPGMGYGYTF. Here the CDR3 DNA reads TGCAGCGTTCCCGGGATGGGGTATGGCTACACCTTC.

This rearrangement joins TRBV27 to TRBJ1-2, with TRBD1 identical over 11 bases. J was trimmed by 6 bases and V by 2 bases; bases with no gene match: 8. The CDR3 totals 16 residues. Germline V gene data show CDR1 as MNHEY and CDR2 as SMNVEV (reference sequence). CDR3 amino acids: CASSLRGDRGKDGYTF. DNA for the CDR3: TGTGCCAGCAGTTTACGGGGGGACAGGGGGAAGGATGGCTACACCTTC.

The V call is TRBV5-4, the J call TRBJ2-5; D possibly corresponds to TRBD1 (7 bases). CDR3 length: 17 amino acids. Trimming pared 4 bases from V and 4 bases from J, leaving 23 bases between. Germline CDR1 is SGHNT and CDR2 is YYREEE (reference sequence). The CDR3 region is CASSDTAQGGTRETQYF. CDR3 DNA: TGTGCCAGCAGCGATACCGCCCAGGGGGGTACGAGAGAGACCCAGTACTTC.

The chain is built from TRBV28 and TRBJ1-5, with a possible D match to TRBD1 (6 bases). The V gene lost 6 bases and the J gene lost 7 bases, with 16 bases spanning the gap. The CDR3 spans 14 residues. The germline V gene encodes CDR1 MDHEN and CDR2 SYDVKM. The CDR3 loop is CASRPTGYEQPQHF. The CDR3 DNA follows: TGTGCCAGCAGACCAACAGGGTACGAACAGCCCCAGCATTTT.

Comments on this clone: Mismatch with germline at one junction end may stem from a read error. This sequence joins TRBV28 and TRBJ2-3; tentatively, D is TRBD2 (5 bases). CDR3 size: 15 residues. Germline lookup yields CDR1 MDHEN and CDR2 SYDVKM. The CDR3 sequence: CASSTAEGGTHTQYF. The CDR3 DNA follows: TGTGCCAGCAGTACCGCTGAGGGTGGCACACATACGCAGTATTTT.

DNA for the CDR3: TGTGCCAGCAGTTTAGCAGGTTCCGCCAACTATGGCTACACCTTC. Translated, it gives CASSLAGSANYGYTF. The rearrangement uses TRBV27 and TRBJ1-2, with no clear D. The CDR3 length is 15 residues. The V end was cut by 2 bases, the J end by 2 bases, with 12 bases between. Germline V gene sequence: CDR1 MNHEY, CDR2 SMNVEV (reference sequence).

The CDR3 nucleotides read TGTGCCAGCAGTTTACAGGAGACAGGGGCGTCCGCAGATTATTTCTTT. It codes for CASSLQETGASADYFF. J is TRBJ1-1 and V is TRBV28, with 8 nucleotides matching TRBD1. The ends lost 2 bases at V and 13 bases at J; junction bases unmatched: 18. The germline V gene has CDR1 MDHEN and CDR2 SYDVKM. The CDR3 is 16 amino acids.

This sequence joins TRBV2 and TRBJ1-2; 8 positions match TRBD1. CDR1 is SNHLY, CDR2 FYNNEI, per germline. CDR3 length equals 13 residues. Trimming at V came to 5 bases and at J to 8 bases, leaving 7 bases not matched to a gene. In DNA, the CDR3 is TGTGCCAGCAGTAAGGACAGGGTGGTAGGCTACACCTTC. It codes for CASSKDRVVGYTF.